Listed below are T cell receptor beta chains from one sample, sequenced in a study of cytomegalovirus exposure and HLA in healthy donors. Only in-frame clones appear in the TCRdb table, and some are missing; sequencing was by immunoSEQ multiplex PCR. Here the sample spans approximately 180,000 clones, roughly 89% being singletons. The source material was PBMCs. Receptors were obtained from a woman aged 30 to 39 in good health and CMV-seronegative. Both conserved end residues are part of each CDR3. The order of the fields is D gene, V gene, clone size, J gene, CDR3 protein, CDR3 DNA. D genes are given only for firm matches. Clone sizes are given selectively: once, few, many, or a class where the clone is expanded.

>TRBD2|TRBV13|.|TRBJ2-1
CASSFELAGGNEQFF
TGTGCCAGCAGCTTCGAACTAGCGGGGGGCAATGAGCAGTTCTTC
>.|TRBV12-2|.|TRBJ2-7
CASRFFEQRGPQGEQYF
TGTGCAAGTCGCTTCTTCGAACAGCGGGGGCCCCAGGGCGAGCAGTACTTC
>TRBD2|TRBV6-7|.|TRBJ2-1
CASSYSKRGDYNEQFF
TGTGCCAGCAGTTACTCGAAGCGGGGGGATTACAATGAGCAGTTCTTC
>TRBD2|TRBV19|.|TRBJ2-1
CASSNALAGVEQFF
TGTGCCAGTAGTAACGCGTTAGCGGGTGTTGAGCAGTTCTTC
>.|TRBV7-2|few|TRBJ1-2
CASSLIPTSYGYTF
TGTGCCAGCAGCTTAATTCCTACGTCCTATGGCTACACCTTC
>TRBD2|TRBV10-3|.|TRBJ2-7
CAISDGGTEQYF
TGTGCCATCAGTGACGGGGGGACCGAGCAGTACTTC
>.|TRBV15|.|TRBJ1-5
CATRETAVGNQPQHF
TGTGCCACCAGGGAGACGGCGGTAGGCAATCAGCCCCAGCATTTT
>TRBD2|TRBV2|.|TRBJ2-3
CASRGIAGVTDTQYF
TGTGCCAGCAGGGGAATAGCGGGGGTCACAGATACGCAGTATTTT
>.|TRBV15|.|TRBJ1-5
CATSRTERRGQPQHF
TGTGCCACCAGCAGAACAGAAAGGAGGGGTCAGCCCCAGCATTTT
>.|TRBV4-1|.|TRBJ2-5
CASRVKGTLQETQYF
TGCGCCAGCAGAGTAAAAGGGACTCTACAAGAGACCCAGTACTTC
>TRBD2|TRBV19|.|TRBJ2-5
CASSTTSGGQETQYF
TGTGCCAGTAGTACGACTAGCGGGGGGCAAGAGACCCAGTACTTC
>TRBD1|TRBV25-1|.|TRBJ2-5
CASSSRTGTGETQYF
TGTGCCAGCAGTTCCAGGACAGGGACGGGAGAGACCCAGTACTTC
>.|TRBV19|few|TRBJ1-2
CASNLSPGSYGYTF
TGTGCCAGTAACCTTTCCCCTGGGAGCTATGGCTACACCTTC
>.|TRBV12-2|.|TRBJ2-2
CASRSQRVRAGGITGELFF
TGTGCAAGTCGCTCCCAACGGGTGCGGGCGGGGGGGATTACCGGGGAGCTGTTTTTT
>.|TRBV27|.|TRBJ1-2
CASSFDRAYGYTF
TGTGCCAGCAGTTTCGACAGAGCCTATGGCTACACCTTC
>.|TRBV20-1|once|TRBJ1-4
CSARGGGKLFF
TGCAGTGCTAGGGGGGGAGGAAAACTGTTTTTT
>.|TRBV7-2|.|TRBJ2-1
CASSLVSSTGYNEQFF
TGTGCCAGCAGCTTAGTGAGTAGTACTGGCTACAATGAGCAGTTCTTC
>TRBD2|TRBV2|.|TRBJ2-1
CASSAPKGSAGGPMWEFF
TGTGCCAGCAGTGCTCCGAAGGGGTCGGCGGGGGGGCCGATGTGGGAGTTCTTC
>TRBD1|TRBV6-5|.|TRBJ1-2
CASSRDRVYGYTF
TGTGCCAGCAGCAGGGACAGGGTCTATGGCTACACCTTC
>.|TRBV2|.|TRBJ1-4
CASSERGINEKLFF
TGTGCCAGCAGTGAGCGAGGGATTAATGAAAAACTGTTTTTT
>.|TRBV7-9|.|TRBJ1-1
CASSHPRGSMNTEAFF
TGTGCCAGCAGCCACCCCCGAGGCAGCATGAACACTGAAGCTTTCTTT
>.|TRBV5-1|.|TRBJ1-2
CASSGHQGNYGYTF
TGCGCCAGCAGCGGGCATCAGGGCAACTATGGCTACACCTTC
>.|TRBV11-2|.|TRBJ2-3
CASSLGRLVRADTQYF
TGTGCCAGCAGCTTAGGAAGACTAGTCAGGGCAGATACGCAGTATTTT
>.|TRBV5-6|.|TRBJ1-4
CASSLALSGAQRFF
TGTGCCAGCAGCTTGGCCCTGTCAGGGGCGCAGAGGTTTTTT
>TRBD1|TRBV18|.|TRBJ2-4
CASSLRDRLHIQYF
TGTGCCAGCTCACTACGGGACAGACTCCACATTCAGTACTTC
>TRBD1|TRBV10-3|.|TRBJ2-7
CAIGRDRKDEQYF
TGTGCCATCGGCCGGGACAGAAAGGACGAGCAGTACTTC
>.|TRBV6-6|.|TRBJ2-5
CASSLNRERAQYF
TGTGCCAGCAGTTTAAACAGGGAGAGGGCCCAGTACTTC
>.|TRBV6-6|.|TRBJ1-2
CASSKGVYGYTF
TGTGCCAGCAGCAAAGGGGTTTATGGCTACACCTTC
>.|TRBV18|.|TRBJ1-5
CASLAEGQPQHF
TGTGCCAGCTTAGCTGAGGGTCAGCCCCAGCATTTT
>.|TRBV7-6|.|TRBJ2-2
CASSLGAGTGELFF
TGTGCCAGCAGCTTAGGGGCTGGGACCGGGGAGCTGTTTTTT
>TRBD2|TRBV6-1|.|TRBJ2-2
CASSEGLAGAANTGELFF
TGTGCCAGCAGTGAAGGACTAGCGGGGGCCGCCAACACCGGGGAGCTGTTTTTT
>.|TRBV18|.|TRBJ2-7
CASSRVLVDEQYF
TGTGCCAGCTCCCGGGTCTTGGTGGACGAGCAGTACTTC
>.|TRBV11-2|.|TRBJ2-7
CASSLSGDSSYEQYF
TGTGCCAGCAGCTTATCAGGGGATAGCTCCTACGAGCAGTACTTC
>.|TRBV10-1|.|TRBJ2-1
CASSGADGSEQFF
TGCGCCAGCAGTGGGGCAGATGGGTCAGAGCAGTTCTTC
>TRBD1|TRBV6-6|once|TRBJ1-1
CASSDRDRGPTEAFF
TGTGCCAGCAGCGACCGGGACAGGGGTCCCACTGAAGCTTTCTTT
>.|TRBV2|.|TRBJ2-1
CASRREGVYNEQFF
TGTGCCAGCAGGCGAGAGGGGGTTTACAATGAGCAGTTCTTC
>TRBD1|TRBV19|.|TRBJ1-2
CASSLPGGNYGYTF
TGTGCCAGTAGTTTGCCAGGGGGGAACTATGGCTACACCTTC
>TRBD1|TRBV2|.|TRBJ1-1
CASSADRGWNTEAFF
TGTGCCAGCAGTGCCGACAGGGGTTGGAACACTGAAGCTTTCTTT
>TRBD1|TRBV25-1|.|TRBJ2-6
CASTEKQGAEGANVLTF
TGTGCCAGCACTGAGAAACAGGGGGCGGAAGGGGCCAACGTCCTGACTTTC
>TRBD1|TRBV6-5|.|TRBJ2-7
CASSYGGQGFSEQYF
TGTGCCAGCAGTTACGGGGGACAGGGATTTAGCGAGCAGTACTTC
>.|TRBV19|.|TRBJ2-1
CASSMGGFDNEQFF
TGTGCCAGTAGTATGGGCGGGTTCGACAATGAGCAGTTCTTC
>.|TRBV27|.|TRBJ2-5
CASSSRAGIQETQYF
TGTGCCAGCAGTTCCCGGGCGGGGATTCAAGAGACCCAGTACTTC